The clone carrying this T cell receptor (beta chain) was seen many times. Its specificity is not known. The V gene lost 1 base and the J gene lost 4 bases, with 13 bases spanning the gap. The CDR3 is 15 amino acids. Germline assignment: CDR1 LGHDT and CDR2 YNNKEL (reference sequence). This sample is part of a study of regulatory T cells in long-lasting Graves disease. Study-wide results and limits: There were preferences for TRBV28, TRBJ1-2 and TRBJ2-5 in persistent disease.

The sample's time point: newly diagnosed GD, antithyroid drugs for less than 3 months. PBMC RNA served as the TCR library source. Patients of an endocrinology department in Xi'an, China, were included. CDR3-region Arm-PCR and iRepertoire HTBI primers produced the TCR beta libraries. TCRdb fed the multiplex PCR reads into MiXCR, producing one record per CDR3 protein. Among some 220,000 distinct CDR3 sequences listed, less than 20% were seen once. These data were likewise used in another study, on T cells in Graves' hyperthyroidism and ophthalmopathy. This second study notes: The HTBI set primed first-round TCR CDR3 RT-PCR.

Here the sequenced sample was peripheral blood mononuclear cells (PBMCs), taken at new diagnosis, from a patient treated with antithyroid drugs. The J gene is TRBJ1-2, the V gene TRBV3-1; D is undetermined. This TCR was recovered from a woman aged 25 to 39 with Graves disease. This chain's CDR3 is CASSQGAGASYGYTF. The CDR3 DNA reads TGTGCCAGCAGCCAAGGGGCAGGCGCGAGCTATGGCTACACCTTC.